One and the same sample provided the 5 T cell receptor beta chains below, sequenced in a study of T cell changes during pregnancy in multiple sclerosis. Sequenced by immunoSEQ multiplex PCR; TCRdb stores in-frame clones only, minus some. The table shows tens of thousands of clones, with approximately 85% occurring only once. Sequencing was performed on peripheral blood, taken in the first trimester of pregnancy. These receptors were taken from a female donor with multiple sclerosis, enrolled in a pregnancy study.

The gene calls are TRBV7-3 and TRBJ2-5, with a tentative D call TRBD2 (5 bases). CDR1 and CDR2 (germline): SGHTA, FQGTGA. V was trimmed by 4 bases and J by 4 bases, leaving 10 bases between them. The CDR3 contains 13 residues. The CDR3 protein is CASSSTRGETQYF. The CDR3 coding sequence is TGTGCCAGCAGCTCCACTAGAGGAGAGACCCAGTACTTC.

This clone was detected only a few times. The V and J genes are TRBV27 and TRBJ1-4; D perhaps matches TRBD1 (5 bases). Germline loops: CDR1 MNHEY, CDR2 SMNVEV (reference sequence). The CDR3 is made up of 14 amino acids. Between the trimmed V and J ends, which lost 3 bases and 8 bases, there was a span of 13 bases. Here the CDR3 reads CASSLGGWREKLFF. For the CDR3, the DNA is TGTGCCAGCAGTTTGGGGGGTTGGCGGGAAAAACTGTTTTTT.

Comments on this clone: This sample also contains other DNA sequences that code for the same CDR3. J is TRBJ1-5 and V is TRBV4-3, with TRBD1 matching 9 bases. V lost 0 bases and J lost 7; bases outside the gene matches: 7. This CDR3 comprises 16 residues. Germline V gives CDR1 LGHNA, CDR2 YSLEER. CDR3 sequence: CASSQDSGQGRQPQHF. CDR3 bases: TGCGCCAGCAGCCAAGATTCGGGACAGGGAAGACAGCCCCAGCATTTT.

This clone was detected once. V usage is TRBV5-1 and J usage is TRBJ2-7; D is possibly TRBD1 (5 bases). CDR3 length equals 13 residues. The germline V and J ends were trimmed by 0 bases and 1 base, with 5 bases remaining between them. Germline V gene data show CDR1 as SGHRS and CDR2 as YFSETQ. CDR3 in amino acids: CASSLAGSYEQYF. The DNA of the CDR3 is TGCGCCAGCAGCTTGGCAGGGTCCTACGAGCAGTACTTC.

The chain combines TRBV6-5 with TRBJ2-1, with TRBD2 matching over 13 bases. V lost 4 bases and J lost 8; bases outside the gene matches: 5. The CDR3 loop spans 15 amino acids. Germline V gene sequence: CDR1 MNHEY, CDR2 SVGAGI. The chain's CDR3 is CASSSGLAGIDEQFF. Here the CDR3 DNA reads TGTGCCAGCAGTTCGGGACTAGCGGGAATCGATGAGCAGTTCTTC.